These 14 T cell receptor beta chains came from one sample sequenced in a study of shared clonotypes between healthy human individuals. Sequencing was performed with immunoSEQ multiplex PCR; in TCRdb, only in-frame clones are kept and a portion is missing. This table holds over a million clones, approximately 97% found once. The specimen was naive CD4+ T cells sorted from blood. The subset here: CD45RA+ positively selected. The receptors shown here come from a man under 40 in good health.

The gene calls are TRBV2 and TRBJ2-3, with 9 positions matching TRBD2. V shed 8 bases, J shed 8 bases, and the junction held 2 bases outside the gene matches. In germline, CDR1 is SNHLY, CDR2 FYNNEI. The CDR3 has 11 amino acids. DNA of the CDR3: TGTGCCAGCTGGCGGGAGGGTACGCAGTATTTT. It is translated as CASWREGTQYF.

This clone came up a few times. The rearrangement joins TRBV29-1 to TRBJ1-3; D not certain. V lost 3 bases and J lost 0, with 3 bases in between. Germline loops: CDR1 SQVTM, CDR2 ANQGSEA. The CDR3 runs to 12 residues. The DNA for the CDR3 is TGCAGCGTTGATGTCTCTGGAAACACCATATATTTT. The encoded protein is CSVDVSGNTIYF.

The chain recombines TRBV10-1 with TRBJ2-7, with D unresolved. The CDR3 is 14 residues long. The germline V gene has CDR1 WNHNN and CDR2 SYGVQD (reference sequence). V was shortened by 1 base and J by 5 bases, with 12 bases between the two germline ends. CDR3 protein: CASSELFAQDEQYF. The DNA for the CDR3 is TGCGCCAGCAGTGAGTTATTCGCGCAGGACGAGCAGTACTTC.

V gene TRBV28 combines with J gene TRBJ1-4; 12 bases are shared with TRBD1. Trimming cost V 4 bases and J 7 bases; bases outside gene matches: 16. Germline V gene lookup returns CDR1 MDHEN and CDR2 SYDVKM. The CDR3 has 19 residues. CDR3 residues: CASSSWGPGQGAEGEKLFF. Here the CDR3 DNA reads TGTGCCAGCAGTTCATGGGGCCCGGGACAGGGGGCAGAGGGTGAAAAACTGTTTTTT.

The chain recombines TRBV6-1 with TRBJ1-5, with D possibly TRBD1 on 5 matching bases. The V and J ends lost 5 bases and 3 bases respectively, with 8 bases between them. Germline CDR1 reads MNHNS; CDR2 reads SASEGT. The CDR3 covers 13 residues. The CDR3 protein is CASSQQANQPQHF. The CDR3 DNA reads as TGTGCCAGCAGTCAACAGGCCAATCAGCCCCAGCATTTT.

This chain uses TRBV5-1 with TRBJ2-2; 12 positions match TRBD1. Germline lookup yields CDR1 SGHRS and CDR2 YFSETQ. J gave up 7 bases and V 4 bases, and 8 bases lay outside the gene matches. The CDR3 totals 16 residues. As DNA, the CDR3 is TGCGCCAGCAGCCCCGGGACAGGGGGCGCGATCGGGGAGCTGTTTTTT. It codes for CASSPGTGGAIGELFF.

The chain couples TRBV30 to TRBJ2-5, with D unresolved. CDR3 length: 13 residues. Trimming took 1 base from V and 2 from J, leaving 8 bases between them. Germline V gene lookup returns CDR1 GTSNPN and CDR2 SVGIG (reference sequence). CDR3 nucleotides: TGTGCCTGGAGTGCAAGACCGCAAGAGACCCAGTACTTC. It encodes CAWSARPQETQYF.

The chain couples TRBV19 to TRBJ2-3; D not resolved. The CDR3 length is 16 residues. In germline, CDR1 is LNHDA, CDR2 SQIVND (reference sequence). With 5 bases removed from V and 0 bases from J, the gap between germline ends came to 15 bases. CDR3 residues: CASSDSGLLSTDTQYF. The CDR3 nucleotides are TGTGCCAGTAGTGACTCAGGCCTGCTTAGCACAGATACGCAGTATTTT.

This clone has a single count. V usage is TRBV11-3 and J usage is TRBJ2-3; possible D gene TRBD1, 6 bases. The CDR3 consists of 14 residues. Germline values: CDR1 SGHNT, CDR2 YENEEA. V lost 5 bases and J lost 0, with 9 bases in between. The CDR3 spells CASSRTVSTDTQYF. In nucleotides, the CDR3 is TGTGCCAGCAGCAGGACAGTTAGCACAGATACGCAGTATTTT.

J is TRBJ2-7 and V is TRBV5-8; D remains ambiguous. The length of the CDR3 is 14 residues. Per the germline V gene, CDR1 is SGHTS and CDR2 is YDEGEE. V shed 0 bases and J shed 0 bases, with 7 bases lying between them. CDR3 sequence reads: CASSLVRSSYEQYF. The DNA of the CDR3 is TGTGCCAGCAGCTTGGTTCGCAGCTCCTACGAGCAGTACTTC.

This sequence joins TRBV6-6 and TRBJ2-1; 9 bases are a match to TRBD1. V gave up 4 bases and J gave up 9 bases; unmatched junction bases: 4. Germline CDR1 reads MNHNY; CDR2 reads SVGAGI (reference sequence). The CDR3 consists of 13 residues. DNA for the CDR3: TGTGCCAGCAGTTGGGACAGGGAGGCTGAGCAGTTCTTC. The encoded protein is CASSWDREAEQFF.

CDR3 nucleotide sequence: TGTGCCATCAGTGGCATGCGGGAGGGGGGGCAGTTCTTC. Encoded protein: CAISGMREGGQFF. The genes are TRBV10-3 and TRBJ2-1; 9 bases map to TRBD2. The V gene's germline CDR1 is ENHRY and CDR2 SYGVKD. The V segment lost 4 bases and the J segment 12 bases; nucleotides outside the gene matches: 7. The CDR3 sequence is 13 residues long.

This clone was observed a single time. The rearrangement uses TRBV2 and TRBJ2-6; 7 bases fit TRBD1. V shed 5 bases, J shed 1 base, and the junction held 2 bases outside the gene matches. Germline loops: CDR1 SNHLY, CDR2 FYNNEI. This CDR3 comprises 15 residues. CDR3 loop: CASSPTGSGANVLTF. DNA of the CDR3: TGTGCCAGCAGTCCGACAGGGTCTGGGGCCAACGTCCTGACTTTC.

The chain has TRBV5-1 and TRBJ1-3, with no clear D. The length of the CDR3 is 15 residues. Germline V gene lookup returns CDR1 SGHRS and CDR2 YFSETQ. V was trimmed by 2 bases and J by 4 bases, leaving 13 bases between them. Written as DNA, the CDR3 is TGCGCCAGCAGCTTCTCCCCAGGAGAAGGAAACACCATATATTTT. Amino acids: CASSFSPGEGNTIYF.